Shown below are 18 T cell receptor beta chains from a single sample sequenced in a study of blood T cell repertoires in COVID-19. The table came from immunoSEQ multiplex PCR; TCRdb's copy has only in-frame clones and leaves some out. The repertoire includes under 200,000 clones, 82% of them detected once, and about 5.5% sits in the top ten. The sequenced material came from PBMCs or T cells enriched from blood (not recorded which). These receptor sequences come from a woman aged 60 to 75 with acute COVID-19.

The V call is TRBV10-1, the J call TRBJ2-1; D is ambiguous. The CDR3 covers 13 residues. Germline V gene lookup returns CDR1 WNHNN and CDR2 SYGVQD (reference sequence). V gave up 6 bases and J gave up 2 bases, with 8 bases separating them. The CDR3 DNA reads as TGCGCCAGCAGCATGGGCCCCTACAATGAGCAGTTCTTC. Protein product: CASSMGPYNEQFF.

The CDR3 spells CASSTRQGETQYF. The CDR3 DNA reads TGTGCCAGCAGCACCCGACAGGGGGAGACCCAGTACTTC. The J gene is TRBJ2-5, the V gene TRBV6-2 or TRBV6-3; 8 nucleotides align to TRBD1. The germline gives CDR1 MNHEY, CDR2 SVGEGT. V lost 6 bases to trimming and J lost 5 bases; unmatched junction nucleotides: 5. This CDR3 region has 13 residues.

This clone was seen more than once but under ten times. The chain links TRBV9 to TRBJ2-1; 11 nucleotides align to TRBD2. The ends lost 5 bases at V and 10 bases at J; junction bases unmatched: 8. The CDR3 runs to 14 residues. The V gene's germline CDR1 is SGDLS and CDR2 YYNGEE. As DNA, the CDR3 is TGTGCCAGCAGTCCGGGACTAGCGGTCAGGGAGCAGTTCTTC. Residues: CASSPGLAVREQFF. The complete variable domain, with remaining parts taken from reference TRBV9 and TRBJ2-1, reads DSGVTQTPKHLITATGQRVTLRCSPRSGDLSVYWYQQSLDQGLQFLIQYYNGEERAKGNILERFSAQQFPDLHSELNLSSLELGDSALYFCASSPGLAVREQFFGPGTRLTVL.

The CDR3 sequence: CASTGAWREGPQGEQFF. For the CDR3, the DNA is TGTGCCAGCACCGGAGCGTGGCGGGAGGGCCCTCAGGGTGAGCAGTTCTTC. The rearrangement uses TRBV13 and TRBJ2-1; 9 bases agree with TRBD2. V was clipped by 7 bases and J by 9 bases; unmatched bases: 19. Per the germline V gene, CDR1 is PRHDT and CDR2 is FYEKMQ (reference sequence). This CDR3 has 17 amino acids. The full variable domain, completed using reference TRBV13 and TRBJ2-1, is AAGVIQSPRHLIKEKRETATLKCYPIPRHDTVYWYQQGPGQDPQFLISFYEKMQSDKGSIPDRFSAQQFSDYHSELNMSSLELGDSALYFCASTGAWREGPQGEQFFGPGTRLTVL.

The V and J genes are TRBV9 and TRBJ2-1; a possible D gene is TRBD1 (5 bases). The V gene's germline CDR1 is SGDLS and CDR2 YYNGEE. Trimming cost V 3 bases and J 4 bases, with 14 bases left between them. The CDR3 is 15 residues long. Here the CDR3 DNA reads TGTGCCAGCAGCGCGCGTGATGGGGCATACAATGAGCAGTTCTTC. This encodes CASSARDGAYNEQFF.

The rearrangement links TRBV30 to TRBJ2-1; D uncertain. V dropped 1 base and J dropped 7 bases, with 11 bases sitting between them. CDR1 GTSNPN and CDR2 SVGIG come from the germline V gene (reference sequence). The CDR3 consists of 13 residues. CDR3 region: CAWSGTSSNEQFF. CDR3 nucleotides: TGTGCCTGGAGTGGCACTTCGAGTAATGAGCAGTTCTTC.

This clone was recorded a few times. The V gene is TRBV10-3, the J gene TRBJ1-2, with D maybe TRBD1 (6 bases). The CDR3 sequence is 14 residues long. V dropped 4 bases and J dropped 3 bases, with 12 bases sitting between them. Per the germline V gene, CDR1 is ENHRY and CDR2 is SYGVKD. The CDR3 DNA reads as TGTGCCATCAGTGTTACAGGGAGGGACTATGGCTACACCTTC. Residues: CAISVTGRDYGYTF.

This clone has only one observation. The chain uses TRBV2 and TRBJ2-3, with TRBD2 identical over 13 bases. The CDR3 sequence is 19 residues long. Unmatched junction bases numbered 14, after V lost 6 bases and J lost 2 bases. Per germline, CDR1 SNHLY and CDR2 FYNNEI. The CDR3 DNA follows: TGTGCCAGCAGGGGCGGACTAGCGGGAGCCCCCGGGGACACAGATACGCAGTATTTT. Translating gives CASRGGLAGAPGDTDTQYF.

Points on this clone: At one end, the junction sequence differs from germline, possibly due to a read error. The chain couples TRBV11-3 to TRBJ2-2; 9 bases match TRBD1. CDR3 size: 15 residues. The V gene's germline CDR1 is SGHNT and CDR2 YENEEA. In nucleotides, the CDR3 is TGTGCCAGCACCTTAGACGGGACAGGGACCGGGGAGCTGTTTTTT. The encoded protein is CASTLDGTGTGELFF. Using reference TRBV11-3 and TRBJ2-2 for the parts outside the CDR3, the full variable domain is EAGVVQSPRYKIIEKKQPVAFWCNPISGHNTLYWYLQNLGQGPELLIRYENEEAVDDSQLPKDRFSAERLKGVDSTLKIQPAELGDSAVYLCASTLDGTGTGELFFGEGSRLTVL.

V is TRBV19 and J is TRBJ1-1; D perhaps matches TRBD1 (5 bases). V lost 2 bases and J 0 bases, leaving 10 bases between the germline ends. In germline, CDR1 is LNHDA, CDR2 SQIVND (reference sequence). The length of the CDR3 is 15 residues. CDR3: CASSIQADMNTEAFF. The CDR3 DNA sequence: TGTGCCAGTAGTATACAGGCGGACATGAACACTGAAGCTTTCTTT.

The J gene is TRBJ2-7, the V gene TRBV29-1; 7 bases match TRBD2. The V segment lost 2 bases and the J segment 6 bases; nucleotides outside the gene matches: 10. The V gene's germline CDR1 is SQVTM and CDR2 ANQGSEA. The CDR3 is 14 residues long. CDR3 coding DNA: TGCAGCGTTGAACGGGCGGGGGAAATCGGCGAGCAGTACTTC. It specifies CSVERAGEIGEQYF.

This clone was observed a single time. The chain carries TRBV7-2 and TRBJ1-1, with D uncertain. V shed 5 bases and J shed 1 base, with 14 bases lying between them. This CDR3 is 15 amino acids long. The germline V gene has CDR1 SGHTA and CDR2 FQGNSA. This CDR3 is CASSPPEAQNTEAFF. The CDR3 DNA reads TGTGCCAGCAGCCCGCCGGAGGCCCAGAACACTGAAGCTTTCTTT. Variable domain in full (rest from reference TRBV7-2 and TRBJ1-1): GAGVSQSPSNKVTEKGKDVELRCDPISGHTALYWYRQSLGQGLEFLIYFQGNSAPDKSGLPSDRFSAERTGGSVSTLTIQRTQQEDSAVYLCASSPPEAQNTEAFFGQGTRLTVV.

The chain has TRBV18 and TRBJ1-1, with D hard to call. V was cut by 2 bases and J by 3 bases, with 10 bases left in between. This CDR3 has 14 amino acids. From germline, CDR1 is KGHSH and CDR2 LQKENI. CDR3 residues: CASSPREGDTEAFF. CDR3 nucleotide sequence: TGTGCCAGCTCACCAAGGGAGGGTGACACTGAAGCTTTCTTT.

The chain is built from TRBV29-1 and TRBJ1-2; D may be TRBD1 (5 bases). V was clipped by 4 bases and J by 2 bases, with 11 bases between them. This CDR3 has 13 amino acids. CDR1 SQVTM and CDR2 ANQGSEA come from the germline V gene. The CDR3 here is CSVGQTANYGYTF. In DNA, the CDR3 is TGCAGCGTTGGACAGACCGCCAACTATGGCTACACCTTC. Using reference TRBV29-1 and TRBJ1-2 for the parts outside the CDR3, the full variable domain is SAVISQKPSRDICQRGTSLTIQCQVDSQVTMMFWYRQQPGQSLTLIATANQGSEATYESGFVIDKFPISRPNLTFSTLTVSNMSPEDSSIYLCSVGQTANYGYTFGSGTRLTVV.

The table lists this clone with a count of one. CDR3 nucleotide sequence: TGTGCCAGCAGTTACCAACAGGGGATCTATGGCTACACCTTC. Its translation: CASSYQQGIYGYTF. The rearrangement links TRBV6-6 to TRBJ1-2; TRBD1 matches at 7 bases. After removal of 2 bases from V and 4 bases from J, the junction contained 4 bases not matched to a gene. The CDR3 runs 14 residues. CDR1 is MNHNY, CDR2 SVGAGI, per germline (reference sequence).

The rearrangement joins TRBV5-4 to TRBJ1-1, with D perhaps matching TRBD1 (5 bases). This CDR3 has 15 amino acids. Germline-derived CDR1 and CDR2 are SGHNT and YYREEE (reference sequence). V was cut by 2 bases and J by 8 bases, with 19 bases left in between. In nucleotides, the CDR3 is TGTGCCAGCAGCTTCCATGTTCCTGGGGGAGGAGAAGCTTTCTTT. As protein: CASSFHVPGGGEAFF.

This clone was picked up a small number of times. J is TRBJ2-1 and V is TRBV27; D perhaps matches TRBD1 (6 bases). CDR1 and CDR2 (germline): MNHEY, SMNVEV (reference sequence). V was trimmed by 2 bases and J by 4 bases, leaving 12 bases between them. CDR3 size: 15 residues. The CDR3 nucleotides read TGTGCCAGCAGTTTAGGACAGTGGGAATACAATGAGCAGTTCTTC. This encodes CASSLGQWEYNEQFF.

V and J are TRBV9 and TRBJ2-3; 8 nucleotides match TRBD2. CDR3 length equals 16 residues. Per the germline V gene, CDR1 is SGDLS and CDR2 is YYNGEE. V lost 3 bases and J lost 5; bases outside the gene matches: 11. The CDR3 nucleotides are TGTGCCAGCAGCGCCGCTCCCCAGCGGGGGCTAGATACGCAGTATTTT. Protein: CASSAAPQRGLDTQYF.